This TCR beta chain was recovered during a study of T cells in localized non-small cell lung cancer. This clone showed up just once. The ends lost 1 base at V and 3 bases at J; junction bases unmatched: 9. In germline, CDR1 is LNHDA, CDR2 SQIVND (reference sequence). The CDR3 has 18 amino acids. Clones were sequenced by immunoSEQ multiplex PCR, and TCRdb holds only the in-frame ones, with some missing. The sample lists under 40,000 clones, 86% seen once, with roughly 4.2% in the top ten. The V and J genes are TRBV19 and TRBJ1-6; 7 bases are a match to TRBD1. The sequence derives from a male donor aged 60 or over with stage III lung adenocarcinoma. This material consisted of peripheral blood, taken before any cancer treatment. This CDR3 reads CASSIGLGGTDYNSPLHF. The DNA of the CDR3 is TGTGCCAGTAGTATAGGACTCGGCGGGACAGACTATAATTCACCCCTCCACTTT.